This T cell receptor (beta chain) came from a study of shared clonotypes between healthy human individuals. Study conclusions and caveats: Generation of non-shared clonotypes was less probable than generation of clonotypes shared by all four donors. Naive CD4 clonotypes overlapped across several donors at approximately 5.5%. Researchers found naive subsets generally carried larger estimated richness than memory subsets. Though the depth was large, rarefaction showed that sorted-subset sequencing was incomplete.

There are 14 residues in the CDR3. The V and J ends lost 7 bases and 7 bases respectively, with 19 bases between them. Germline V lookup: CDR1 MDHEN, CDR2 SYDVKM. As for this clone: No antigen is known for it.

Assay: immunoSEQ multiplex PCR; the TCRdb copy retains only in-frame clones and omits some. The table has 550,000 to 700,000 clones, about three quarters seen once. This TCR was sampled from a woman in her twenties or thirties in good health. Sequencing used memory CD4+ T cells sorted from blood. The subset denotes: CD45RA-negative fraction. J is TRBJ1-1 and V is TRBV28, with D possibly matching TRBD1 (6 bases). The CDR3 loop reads CASNRVGGRVEAFF. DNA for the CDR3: TGTGCCAGCAACCGGGTAGGGGGGAGGGTTGAAGCTTTCTTT. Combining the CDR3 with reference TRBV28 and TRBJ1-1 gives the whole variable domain DVKVTQSSRYLVKRTGEKVFLECVQDMDHENMFWYRQDPGLGLRLIYFSYDVKMKEKGDIPEGYSVSREKKERFSLILESASTNQTSMYLCASNRVGGRVEAFFGQGTRLTVV.